This T cell receptor (beta chain) was observed in a study of blood T cell repertoires in COVID-19. Sequencing was performed with immunoSEQ multiplex PCR; in TCRdb, only in-frame clones are kept and a portion is missing. In the table there are 95,000 to 110,000 clones, 87% of which are singletons. Germline V gene data show CDR1 as SEHNR and CDR2 as FQNEAQ (reference sequence). With 0 bases removed from V and 4 bases from J, the gap between germline ends came to 13 bases. This CDR3 contains 16 residues. The count of this clone is one. The sample consisted of peripheral blood. The chain joins TRBV7-9 to TRBJ1-3; D perhaps matches TRBD1 (5 bases). The clonotype was recovered from a man aged 50-59 years in a cohort sampled during active COVID-19. The DNA for the CDR3 is TGTGCCAGCAGCTTAGCGACGACAGTTCTGGGAAACACCATATATTTT. Translation: CASSLATTVLGNTIYF.